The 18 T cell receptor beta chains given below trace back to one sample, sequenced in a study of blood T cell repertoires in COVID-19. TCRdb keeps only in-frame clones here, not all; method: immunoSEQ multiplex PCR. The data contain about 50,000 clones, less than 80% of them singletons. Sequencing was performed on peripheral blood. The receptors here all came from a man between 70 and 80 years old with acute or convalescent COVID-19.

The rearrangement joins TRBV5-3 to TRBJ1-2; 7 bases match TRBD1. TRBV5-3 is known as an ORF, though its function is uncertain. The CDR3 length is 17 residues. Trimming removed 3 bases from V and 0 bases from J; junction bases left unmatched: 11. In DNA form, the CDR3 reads TGTGCCAGAAGCTCTCCTGTCCCGGGACAGTCTAACTATGGCTACACCTTC. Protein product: CARSSPVPGQSNYGYTF.

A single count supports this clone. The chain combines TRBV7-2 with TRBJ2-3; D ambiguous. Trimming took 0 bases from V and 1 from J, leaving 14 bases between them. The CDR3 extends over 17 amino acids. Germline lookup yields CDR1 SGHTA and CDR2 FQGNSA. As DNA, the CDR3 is TGTGCCAGCAGCTTAGCTGGGCAGTCCTCACGCACAGATACGCAGTATTTT. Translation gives CASSLAGQSSRTDTQYF. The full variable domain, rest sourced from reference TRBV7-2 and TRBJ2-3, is GAGVSQSPSNKVTEKGKDVELRCDPISGHTALYWYRQSLGQGLEFLIYFQGNSAPDKSGLPSDRFSAERTGGSVSTLTIQRTQQEDSAVYLCASSLAGQSSRTDTQYFGPGTRLTVL.

The CDR3 DNA reads as TGTGCCAGCAGCAACGGGGGCCAAGAGACCCAGTACTTC. This gives the protein CASSNGGQETQYF. V usage is TRBV28 and J usage is TRBJ2-5; weak D call: TRBD2 (6 bases). Germline V gene lookup returns CDR1 MDHEN and CDR2 SYDVKM. V was clipped by 6 bases and J by 1 base, with 9 bases between them. This CDR3 region has 13 residues.

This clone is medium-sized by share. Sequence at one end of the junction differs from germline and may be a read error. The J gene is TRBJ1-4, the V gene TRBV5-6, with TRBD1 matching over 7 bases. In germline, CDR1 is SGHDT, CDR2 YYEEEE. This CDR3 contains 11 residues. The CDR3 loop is CASSSIPGQTF. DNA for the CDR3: TGTGCCAGCAGCTCAATCCCGGGACAGACTTTT.

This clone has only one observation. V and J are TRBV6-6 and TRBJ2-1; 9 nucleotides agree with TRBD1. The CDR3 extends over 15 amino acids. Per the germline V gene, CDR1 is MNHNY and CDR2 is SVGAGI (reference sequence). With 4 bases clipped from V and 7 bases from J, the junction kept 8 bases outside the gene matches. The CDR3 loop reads CASSSPGTGSNEQFF. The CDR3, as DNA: TGTGCCAGCAGTTCACCCGGGACAGGGAGTAATGAGCAGTTCTTC.

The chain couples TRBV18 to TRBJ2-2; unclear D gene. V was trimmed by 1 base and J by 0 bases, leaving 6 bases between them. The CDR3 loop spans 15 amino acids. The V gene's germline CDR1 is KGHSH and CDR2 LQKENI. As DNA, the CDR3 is TGTGCCAGCTCACCACTAGATTCGAACACCGGGGAGCTGTTTTTT. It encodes CASSPLDSNTGELFF.

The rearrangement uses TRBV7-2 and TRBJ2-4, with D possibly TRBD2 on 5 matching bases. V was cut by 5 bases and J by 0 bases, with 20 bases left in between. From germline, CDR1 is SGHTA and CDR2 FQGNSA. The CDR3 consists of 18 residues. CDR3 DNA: TGTGCCAGCAGCACCCCGGGCAAGGCGGGCGCAGCCAAAAACATTCAGTACTTC. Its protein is CASSTPGKAGAAKNIQYF.

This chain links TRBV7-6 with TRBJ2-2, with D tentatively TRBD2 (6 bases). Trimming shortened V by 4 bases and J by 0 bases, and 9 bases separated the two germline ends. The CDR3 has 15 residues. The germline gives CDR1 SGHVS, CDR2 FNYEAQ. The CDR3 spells CASSSGGSNTGELFF. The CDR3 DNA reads TGTGCCAGCAGCTCCGGGGGATCGAACACCGGGGAGCTGTTTTTT.

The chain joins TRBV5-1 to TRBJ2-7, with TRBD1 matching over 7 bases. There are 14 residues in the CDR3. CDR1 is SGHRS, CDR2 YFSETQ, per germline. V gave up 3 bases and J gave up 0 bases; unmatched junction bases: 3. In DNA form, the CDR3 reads TGCGCCAGCAGCTCGACAGGGAGCTCCTACGAGCAGTACTTC. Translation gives CASSSTGSSYEQYF.

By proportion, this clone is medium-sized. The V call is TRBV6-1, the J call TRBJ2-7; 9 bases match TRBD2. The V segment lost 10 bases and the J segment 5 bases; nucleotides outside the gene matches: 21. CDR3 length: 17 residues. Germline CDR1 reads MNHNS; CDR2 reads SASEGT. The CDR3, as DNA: TGTGCCACCAATGAAGCGGGCGGGAGGGCCTCACTCCACGAGCAGTACTTC. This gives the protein CATNEAGGRASLHEQYF.

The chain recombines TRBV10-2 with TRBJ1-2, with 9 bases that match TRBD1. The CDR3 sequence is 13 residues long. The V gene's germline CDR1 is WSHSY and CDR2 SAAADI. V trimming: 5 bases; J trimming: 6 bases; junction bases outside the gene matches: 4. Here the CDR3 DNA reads TGCGCCAGCAGTCCGGGACAGGGCGATGGCTACACCTTC. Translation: CASSPGQGDGYTF.

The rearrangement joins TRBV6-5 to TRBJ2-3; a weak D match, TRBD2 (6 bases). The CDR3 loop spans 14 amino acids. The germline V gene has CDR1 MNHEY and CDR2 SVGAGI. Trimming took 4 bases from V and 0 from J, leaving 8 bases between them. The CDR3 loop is CASSLRDSTDTQYF. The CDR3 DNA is TGTGCCAGCAGTTTGCGGGACAGCACAGATACGCAGTATTTT.

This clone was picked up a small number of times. The CDR3 sequence: CAWKRGGTSTDTQYF. The CDR3 coding sequence is TGTGCCTGGAAACGCGGCGGGACGAGCACAGATACGCAGTATTTT. V usage is TRBV30 and J usage is TRBJ2-3; tentatively, D is TRBD2 (6 bases). V dropped 4 bases and J dropped 0 bases, with 14 bases sitting between them. The CDR3 is 15 residues long. The germline V gene has CDR1 GTSNPN and CDR2 SVGIG (reference sequence).

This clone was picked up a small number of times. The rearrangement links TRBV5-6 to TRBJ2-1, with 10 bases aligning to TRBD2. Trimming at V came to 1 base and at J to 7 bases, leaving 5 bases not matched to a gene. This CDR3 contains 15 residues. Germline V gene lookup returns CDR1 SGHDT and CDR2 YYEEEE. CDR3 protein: CASSLLAGVVNEQFF. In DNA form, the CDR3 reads TGTGCCAGCAGCTTGCTAGCGGGAGTAGTAAATGAGCAGTTCTTC.

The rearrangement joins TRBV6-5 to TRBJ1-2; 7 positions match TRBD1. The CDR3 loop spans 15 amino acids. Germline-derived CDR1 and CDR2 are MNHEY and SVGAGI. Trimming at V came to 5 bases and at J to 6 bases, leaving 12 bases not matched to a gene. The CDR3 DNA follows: TGTGCCAGCAGTCTAACCCTACAGGGGTGGGATGGCTACACCTTC. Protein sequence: CASSLTLQGWDGYTF.

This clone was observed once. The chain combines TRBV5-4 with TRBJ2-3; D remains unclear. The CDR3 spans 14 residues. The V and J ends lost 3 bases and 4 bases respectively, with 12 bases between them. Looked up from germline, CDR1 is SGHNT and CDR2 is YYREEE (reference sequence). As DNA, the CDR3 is TGTGCCAGCAGCTACTACGTCATGGCAGATACGCAGTATTTT. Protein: CASSYYVMADTQYF. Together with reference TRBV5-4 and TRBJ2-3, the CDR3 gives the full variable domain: ETGVTQSPTHLIKTRGQQVTLRCSSQSGHNTVSWYQQALGQGPQFIFQYYREEENGRGNFPPRFSGLQFPNYSSELNVNALELDDSALYLCASSYYVMADTQYFGPGTRLTVL.

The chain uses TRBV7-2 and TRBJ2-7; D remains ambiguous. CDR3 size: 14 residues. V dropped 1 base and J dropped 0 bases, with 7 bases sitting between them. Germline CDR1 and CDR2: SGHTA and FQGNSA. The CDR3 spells CASSLGLASYEQYF. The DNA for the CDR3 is TGTGCCAGCAGCTTAGGTCTGGCCTCCTACGAGCAGTACTTC.

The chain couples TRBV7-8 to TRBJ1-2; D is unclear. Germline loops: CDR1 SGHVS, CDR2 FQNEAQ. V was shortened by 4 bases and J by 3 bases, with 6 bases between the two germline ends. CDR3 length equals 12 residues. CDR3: CASSSQDYGYTF. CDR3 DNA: TGTGCCAGCAGCTCTCAGGACTATGGCTACACCTTC.